The 9 T cell receptor beta chains listed next were all sequenced from one sample in a study of blood T cell repertoires in COVID-19. TCRdb's table, derived via immunoSEQ multiplex PCR, lists solely in-frame clones and lacks some. The profile shows 200,000 to 250,000 clones, 81% of them singletons. The specimen sequenced was PBMCs or T cells enriched from blood (not recorded which). The origin of the receptors is a woman aged 50 to 60 with acute COVID-19.

This clone was observed once. The genes are TRBV19 and TRBJ1-3; TRBD1 matches at 9 bases. There are 14 residues in the CDR3. V trimming: 8 bases; J trimming: 5 bases; junction bases outside the gene matches: 7. From germline, CDR1 is LNHDA and CDR2 SQIVND (reference sequence). In DNA form, the CDR3 reads TGTGCCAGTCGGGACAGGGAATCCCGAAACACCATATATTTT. Amino acids: CASRDRESRNTIYF.

This clone was counted a few times. CDR3 loop: CASSPASGLAGVKKHYEQYF. The CDR3 region has the DNA TGTGCCAGCTCACCAGCCTCGGGACTAGCGGGAGTGAAGAAACACTACGAGCAGTACTTC. The chain recombines TRBV18 with TRBJ2-7; 14 positions agree with TRBD2. Germline V gene data show CDR1 as KGHSH and CDR2 as LQKENI. The V and J ends lost 2 bases and 3 bases, in that order; junction bases with no gene match: 15. The CDR3 length is 20 residues.

The chain links TRBV6-5 to TRBJ2-2, with 7 bases that match TRBD2. Per the germline V gene, CDR1 is MNHEY and CDR2 is SVGAGI. Unmatched junction bases numbered 10, after V lost 8 bases and J lost 4 bases. This CDR3 has 15 amino acids. CDR3 protein: CASGGDGRSTGELFF. In DNA form, the CDR3 reads TGTGCCAGCGGGGGGGACGGAAGGAGCACCGGGGAGCTGTTTTTT.

This chain uses TRBV19 with TRBJ2-2; 8 nucleotides align to TRBD1. The CDR3 length is 14 residues. The germline V gene encodes CDR1 LNHDA and CDR2 SQIVND (reference sequence). Trimming at V came to 7 bases and at J to 6 bases, leaving 7 bases not matched to a gene. The DNA of the CDR3 is TGTGCCAGTAAGGACAGGGATTTCTCCGGGGAGCTGTTTTTT. It translates to CASKDRDFSGELFF.

The rearrangement links TRBV29-1 to TRBJ1-1, with a weak D call TRBD1 (5 bases). The CDR3 sequence is 13 residues long. Trimming took 4 bases from V and 0 from J, leaving 9 bases between them. Germline V lookup: CDR1 SQVTM, CDR2 ANQGSEA. The CDR3 nucleotides are TGCAGCGTTGCGGACACTATGAACACTGAAGCTTTCTTT. This codes for CSVADTMNTEAFF. The whole variable domain, remainder taken from reference TRBV29-1 and TRBJ1-1, is SAVISQKPSRDICQRGTSLTIQCQVDSQVTMMFWYRQQPGQSLTLIATANQGSEATYESGFVIDKFPISRPNLTFSTLTVSNMSPEDSSIYLCSVADTMNTEAFFGQGTRLTVV.

This chain joins TRBV12-3 or TRBV12-4 and TRBJ1-2; the match to TRBD1 covers 10 bases. V was clipped by 6 bases and J by 8 bases; unmatched bases: 6. The CDR3 consists of 13 residues. This CDR3 reads CASSRTGGNGYTF. The CDR3 region has the DNA TGTGCCAGCAGCCGGACAGGGGGGAACGGCTACACCTTC.

The gene calls are TRBV28 and TRBJ2-7, with D perhaps matching TRBD1 (6 bases). V gave up 6 bases and J gave up 3 bases, with 12 bases separating them. The CDR3 contains 13 residues. Germline V gives CDR1 MDHEN, CDR2 SYDVKM. In DNA, the CDR3 is TGTGCCAGCAGCTCAGGACAGAACTACGAGCAGTACTTC. Amino acid sequence: CASSSGQNYEQYF.

The chain links TRBV6-2 or TRBV6-3 to TRBJ2-5, with TRBD1 matching over 7 bases. The germline V gene encodes CDR1 MNHEY and CDR2 SVGEGT. Trimming at V came to 2 bases and at J to 2 bases, leaving 5 bases not matched to a gene. The CDR3 runs 15 residues. The CDR3 is CASSYTGTAQETQYF. The CDR3 bases are TGTGCCAGCAGTTACACGGGGACAGCACAAGAGACCCAGTACTTC.

The rearrangement uses TRBV5-1 and TRBJ1-2, with 7 nucleotides matching TRBD1. The CDR3 runs 14 residues. J was trimmed by 1 base and V by 4 bases; bases with no gene match: 4. Per germline, CDR1 SGHRS and CDR2 YFSETQ. The CDR3 nucleotides read TGCGCCAGCAGCCCGGGACAGAGTAACTATGGCTACACCTTC. Its translation is CASSPGQSNYGYTF.